The entry below gives a single TCR beta chain sequence along with its context. It has no known antigen specificity. It has no much larger one-base neighbor in the sample; base qualities were not kept. Donors were a few dozen systemically healthy Caucasian individuals from Russia aged about 6 to 100 years. Approximately 9.3 milliliters of peripheral blood were drawn from each donor into EDTA-treated Vacutainer tubes. Ficoll-Paque density-gradient centrifugation was used to isolate PBMCs, with at least 6.5 million obtained per sample. Trizol reagent was used to extract total RNA from PBMCs, with at least 5.5 micrograms per sample. Naive CD45RAhigh/CD27high T cell percentages were measured by flow cytometry on a PBMC aliquot from every donor. This sample is part of a study of blood T cells in healthy people across ages (dated by TCRdb to between 2014 and 2016). Regarding the complete study: In model experiments, template switching captured about one uniquely barcoded TCR beta cDNA molecule for every two T cells. The study analyzed two additional independent replicas of 1 million unique cDNA reads from the same blood draw for two donors, one aged 18 to 30 and one aged 80 or older. To avoid experimental bias, donors of different ages were randomly spread across the sequencing lanes. Age-related changes in TCR beta repertoire diversity were measured in the study by deep sequencing normalized with unique cDNA molecular identifiers. The donors were split into four age groups: young (average 16 years), middle-aged (39), aged (approximately 60) and long-lived (roughly 80).

The library came from 5' RACE. Sequencer: Illumina HiSeq 2500. A second 7 to 11 cycle PCR used a sample-barcoded 5' primer and a J-beta primer mix. A unique molecular identifier was introduced onto each TCR beta cDNA molecule by a template-switch 5' adaptor carrying 12 random nucleotides. Each sample yielded at least 2.5 million CDR3-containing paired-end reads. The Mint cDNA synthesis kit, primed by a TRBC-specific oligonucleotide, was used to synthesize first-strand cDNA from all RNA. After uracil-DNA glycosylase treatment, a first 18-cycle PCR used universal primers M1SS and BC2_uni_R on all cDNA. The authors processed their data as follows. For normalization, 1 million high-quality reads, each with a distinct molecular identifier, were randomly selected from each sample. Reads sharing molecular identifiers were discarded rather than binned into consensus sequences. CDR3 identification, clonotype clustering and error correction used MiTCR with a Q25 quality threshold and the strictest error-elimination algorithm. A nonparametric unseen species model using Euler transformation provided a lower-bound estimate of total TCR beta diversity. TCRdb handled the public reads itself, with Q25 trimming in fastp and clone calling in MiXCR, and kept productive beta chains. Merged by CDR3 protein, the rows form single entries marked with the most common genes and DNA. Clone size and V and J calls follow TCRdb, not the original study. In all, the sample holds about 940,000 distinct CDR3 sequences, and 45% to 50% of those were seen once. The ten largest clones take up about an eighth of the sample.

General findings and caveats noted by the study authors: Observed TCR beta diversity correlated strongly with the percentage of naive T cells measured by flow cytometry. As age increased, observed TCR beta diversity per million T cells dropped in a roughly linear way, and a significant reduction was already evident by age 40. Because donor CMV infection status was unknown, age-related changes in expanded clonotypes were potentially confounded. Compared with the aged group, more naive CD4+ T cells, fewer expanded clones and increased TCR diversity were shown by the long-lived group, suggesting age selection. Estimates of total diversity based on one million sequenced T cells were regarded as lower bounds and as underestimates. Bulk unsorted PBMC profiling prevented conclusive comparison of naive and antigen-experienced compartments.

Sequenced input: blood. The sequence came from a man aged 25-45 years in good health.

The sequenced DNA: TGCGCCAGCAGCCAAGCCCGACAGCAAGAGACCCAGTACTTC. This yields the protein CASSQARQQETQYF. The chain is made from TRBV4-3 and TRBJ2-5, with a tentative D gene TRBD1 over 5 matching bases. The CDR3 measures 14 amino acids from cysteine to phenylalanine. Solely the CDR3 DNA is kept, with 42 bases framed from the first base. V was cut back by 1 base and J by 2 bases, leaving a gap of 8 bases between them. The germline V gene specifies LGHNA as CDR1 and YSLEER as CDR2.